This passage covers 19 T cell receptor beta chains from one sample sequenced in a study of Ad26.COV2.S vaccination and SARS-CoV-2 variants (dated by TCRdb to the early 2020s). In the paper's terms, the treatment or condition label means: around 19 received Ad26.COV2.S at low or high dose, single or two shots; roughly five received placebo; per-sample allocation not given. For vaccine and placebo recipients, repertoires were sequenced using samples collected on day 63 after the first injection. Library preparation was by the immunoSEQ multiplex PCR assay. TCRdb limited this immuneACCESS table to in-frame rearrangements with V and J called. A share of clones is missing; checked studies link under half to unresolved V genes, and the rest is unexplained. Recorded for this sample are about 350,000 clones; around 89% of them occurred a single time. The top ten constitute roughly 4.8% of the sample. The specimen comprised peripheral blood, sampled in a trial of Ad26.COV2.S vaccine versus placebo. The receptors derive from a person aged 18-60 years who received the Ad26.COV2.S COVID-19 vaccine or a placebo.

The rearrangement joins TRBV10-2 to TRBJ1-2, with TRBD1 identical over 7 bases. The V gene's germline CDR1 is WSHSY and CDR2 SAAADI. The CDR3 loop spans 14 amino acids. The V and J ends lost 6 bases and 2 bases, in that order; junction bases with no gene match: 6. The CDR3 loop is CASRPTGQNYGYTF. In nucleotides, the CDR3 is TGCGCCAGCAGACCGACAGGGCAGAACTATGGCTACACCTTC.

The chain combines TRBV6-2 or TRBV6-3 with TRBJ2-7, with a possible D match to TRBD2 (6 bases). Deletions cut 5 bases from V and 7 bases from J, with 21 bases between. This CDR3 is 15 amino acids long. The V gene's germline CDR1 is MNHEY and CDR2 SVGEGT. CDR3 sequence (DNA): TGTGCCAGCAGTAGGGGCGGGACTGCCGGAGGGGAGCAGTACTTC. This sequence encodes CASSRGGTAGGEQYF.

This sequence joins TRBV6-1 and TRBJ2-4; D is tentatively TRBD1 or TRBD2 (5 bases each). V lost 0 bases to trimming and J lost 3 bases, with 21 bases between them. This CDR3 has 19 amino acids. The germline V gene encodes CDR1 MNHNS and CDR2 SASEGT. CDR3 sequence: CASSEAEAREKGNKNIQYF. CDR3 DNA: TGTGCCAGCAGTGAAGCGGAGGCCAGGGAGAAAGGGAACAAAAACATTCAGTACTTC.

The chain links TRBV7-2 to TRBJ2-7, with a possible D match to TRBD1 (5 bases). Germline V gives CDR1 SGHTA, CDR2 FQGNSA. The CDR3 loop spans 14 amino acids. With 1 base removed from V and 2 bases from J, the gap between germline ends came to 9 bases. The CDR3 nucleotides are TGTGCCAGCAGCTTAGTGGGGCCCGCCTACGAGCAGTACTTC. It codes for CASSLVGPAYEQYF.

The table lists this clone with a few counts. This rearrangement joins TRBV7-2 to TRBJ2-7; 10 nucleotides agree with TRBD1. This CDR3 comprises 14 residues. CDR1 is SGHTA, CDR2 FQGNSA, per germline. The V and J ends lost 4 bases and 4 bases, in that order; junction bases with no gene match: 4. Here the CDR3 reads CASSYRQGAYEQYF. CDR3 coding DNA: TGTGCCAGCAGCTACCGACAGGGGGCGTACGAGCAGTACTTC. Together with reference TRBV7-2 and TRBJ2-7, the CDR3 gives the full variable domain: GAGVSQSPSNKVTEKGKDVELRCDPISGHTALYWYRQSLGQGLEFLIYFQGNSAPDKSGLPSDRFSAERTGGSVSTLTIQRTQQEDSAVYLCASSYRQGAYEQYFGPGTRLTVT.

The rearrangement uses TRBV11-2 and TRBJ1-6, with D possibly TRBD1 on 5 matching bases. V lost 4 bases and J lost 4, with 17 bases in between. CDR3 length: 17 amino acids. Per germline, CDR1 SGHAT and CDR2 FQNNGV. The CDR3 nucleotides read TGTGCCAGCAGCTCGCCGTCTTCAGGGTTTTATAATTCACCCCTCCACTTT. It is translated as CASSSPSSGFYNSPLHF. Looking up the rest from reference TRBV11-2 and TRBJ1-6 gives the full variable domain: EAGVAQSPRYKIIEKRQSVAFWCNPISGHATLYWYQQILGQGPKLLIQFQNNGVVDDSQLPKDRFSAERLKGVDSTLKIQPAKLEDSAVYLCASSSPSSGFYNSPLHFGNGTRLTVT.

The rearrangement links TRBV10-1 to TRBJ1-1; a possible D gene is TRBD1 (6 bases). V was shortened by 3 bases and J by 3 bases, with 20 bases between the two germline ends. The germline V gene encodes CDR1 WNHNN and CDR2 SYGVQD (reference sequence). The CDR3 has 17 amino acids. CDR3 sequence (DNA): TGCGCCAGCAGTGACCTCCTCGACCCTCCAGGGGACACTGAAGCTTTCTTT. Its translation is CASSDLLDPPGDTEAFF.

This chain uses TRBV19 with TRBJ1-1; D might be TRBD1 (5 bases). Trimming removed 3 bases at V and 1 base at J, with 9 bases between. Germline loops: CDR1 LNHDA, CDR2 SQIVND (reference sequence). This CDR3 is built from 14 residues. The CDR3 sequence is CASSMRGPNTEAFF. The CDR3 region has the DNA TGTGCCAGTAGTATGAGGGGACCGAACACTGAAGCTTTCTTT.

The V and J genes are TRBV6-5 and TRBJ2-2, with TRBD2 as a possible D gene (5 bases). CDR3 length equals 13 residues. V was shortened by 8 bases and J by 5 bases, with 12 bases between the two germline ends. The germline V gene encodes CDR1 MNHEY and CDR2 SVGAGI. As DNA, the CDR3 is TGTGCCAGCCGAGGGTTATTTACCGGGGAGCTGTTTTTT. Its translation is CASRGLFTGELFF.

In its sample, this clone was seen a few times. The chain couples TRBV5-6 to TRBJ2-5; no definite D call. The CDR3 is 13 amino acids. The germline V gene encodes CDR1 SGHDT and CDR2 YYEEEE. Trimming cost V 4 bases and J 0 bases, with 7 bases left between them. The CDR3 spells CASSPVYQETQYF. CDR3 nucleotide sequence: TGTGCCAGCAGCCCCGTTTACCAAGAGACCCAGTACTTC.

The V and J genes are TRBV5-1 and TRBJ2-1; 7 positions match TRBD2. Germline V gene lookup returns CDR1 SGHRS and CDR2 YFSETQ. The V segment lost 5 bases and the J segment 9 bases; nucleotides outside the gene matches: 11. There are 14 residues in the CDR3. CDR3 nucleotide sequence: TGCGCCAGCAGTCTCGGACTAGAAATAGGTGAGCAGTTCTTC. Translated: CASSLGLEIGEQFF.

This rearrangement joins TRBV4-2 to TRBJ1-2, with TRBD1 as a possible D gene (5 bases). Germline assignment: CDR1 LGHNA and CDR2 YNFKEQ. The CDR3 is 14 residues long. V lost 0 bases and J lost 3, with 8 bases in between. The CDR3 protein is CASSQDIRDYGYTF. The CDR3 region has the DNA TGTGCCAGCAGCCAAGATATCAGGGACTATGGCTACACCTTC.

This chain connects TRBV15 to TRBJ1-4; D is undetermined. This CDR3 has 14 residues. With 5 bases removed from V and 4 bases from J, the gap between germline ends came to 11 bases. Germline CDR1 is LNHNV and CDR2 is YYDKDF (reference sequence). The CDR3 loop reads CATSGRYLNEKLFF. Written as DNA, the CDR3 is TGTGCCACCAGCGGACGGTACCTTAATGAAAAACTGTTTTTT.

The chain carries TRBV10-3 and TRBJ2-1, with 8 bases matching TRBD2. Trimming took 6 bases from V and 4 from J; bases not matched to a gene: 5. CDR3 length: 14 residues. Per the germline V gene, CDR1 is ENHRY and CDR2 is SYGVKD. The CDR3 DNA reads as TGTGCCATCAGACCGGGACTAGGTTACAATGAGCAGTTCTTC. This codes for CAIRPGLGYNEQFF.

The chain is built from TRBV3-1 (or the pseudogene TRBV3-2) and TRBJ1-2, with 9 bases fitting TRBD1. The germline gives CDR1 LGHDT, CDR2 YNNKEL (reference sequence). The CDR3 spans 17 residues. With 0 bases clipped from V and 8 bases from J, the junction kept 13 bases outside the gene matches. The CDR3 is CASSQDYFGTGIHGYTF. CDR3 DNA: TGTGCCAGCAGCCAAGATTATTTCGGGACAGGGATTCACGGCTACACCTTC.

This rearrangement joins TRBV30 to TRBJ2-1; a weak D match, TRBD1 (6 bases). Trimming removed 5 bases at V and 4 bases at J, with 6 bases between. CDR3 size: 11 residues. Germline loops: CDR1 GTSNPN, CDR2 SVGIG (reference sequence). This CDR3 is CAWGQYNEQFF. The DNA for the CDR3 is TGTGCCTGGGGACAGTACAATGAGCAGTTCTTC.

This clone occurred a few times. CDR3 region: CASSLETGVSYEQYF. The CDR3 region has the DNA TGCGCCAGCAGCTTGGAAACAGGCGTCTCCTACGAGCAGTACTTC. The chain combines TRBV5-1 with TRBJ2-7; a possible D gene is TRBD1 (5 bases). The ends were cut back, 0 bases at V and 0 bases at J, with 10 bases in the middle. Germline lookup yields CDR1 SGHRS and CDR2 YFSETQ. The CDR3 runs 15 residues.

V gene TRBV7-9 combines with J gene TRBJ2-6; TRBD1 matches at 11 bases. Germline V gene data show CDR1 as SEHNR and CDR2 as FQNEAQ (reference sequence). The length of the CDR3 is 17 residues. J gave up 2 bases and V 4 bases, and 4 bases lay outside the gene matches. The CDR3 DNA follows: TGTGCCAGCAGCTCGGACAGGGGGCTACCTGGGGCCAACGTCCTGACTTTC. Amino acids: CASSSDRGLPGANVLTF.

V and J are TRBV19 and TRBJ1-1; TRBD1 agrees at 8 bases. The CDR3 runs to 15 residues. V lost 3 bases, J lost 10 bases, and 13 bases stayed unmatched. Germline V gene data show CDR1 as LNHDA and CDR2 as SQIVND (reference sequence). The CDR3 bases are TGTGCCAGTAGTATTAATTTGGGAGGACAGGGTCCAGCTTTCTTT. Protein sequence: CASSINLGGQGPAFF.